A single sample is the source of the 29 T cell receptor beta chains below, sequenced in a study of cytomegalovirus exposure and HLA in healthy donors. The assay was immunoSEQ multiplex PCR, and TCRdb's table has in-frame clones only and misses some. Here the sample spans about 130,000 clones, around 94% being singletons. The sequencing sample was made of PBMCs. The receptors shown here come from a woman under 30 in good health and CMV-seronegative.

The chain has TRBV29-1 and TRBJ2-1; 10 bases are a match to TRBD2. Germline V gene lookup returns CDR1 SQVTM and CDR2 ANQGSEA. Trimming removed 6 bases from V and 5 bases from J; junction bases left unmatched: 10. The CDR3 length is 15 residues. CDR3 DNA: TGCAGCGTGGGCCCGGGACTAGCGCCAAACAATGAGCAGTTCTTC. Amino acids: CSVGPGLAPNNEQFF.

The CDR3 nucleotides read TGTGCCAGCAGCTCCGCGGGGGCGAACGTGGGCTATGGCTACACCTTC. Its protein product is CASSSAGANVGYGYTF. V is TRBV5-4 and J is TRBJ1-2, with D possibly TRBD1 on 6 matching bases. V lost 3 bases and J 4 bases, leaving 19 bases between the germline ends. The CDR3 spans 16 residues. Germline V gene data show CDR1 as SGHNT and CDR2 as YYREEE (reference sequence).

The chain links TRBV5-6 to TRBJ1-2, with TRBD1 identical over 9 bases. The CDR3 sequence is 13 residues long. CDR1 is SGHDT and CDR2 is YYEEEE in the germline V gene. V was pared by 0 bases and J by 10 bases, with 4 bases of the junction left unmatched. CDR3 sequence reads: CASSLGGQGAYTF. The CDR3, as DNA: TGTGCCAGCAGCTTGGGGGGACAGGGTGCCTACACCTTC.

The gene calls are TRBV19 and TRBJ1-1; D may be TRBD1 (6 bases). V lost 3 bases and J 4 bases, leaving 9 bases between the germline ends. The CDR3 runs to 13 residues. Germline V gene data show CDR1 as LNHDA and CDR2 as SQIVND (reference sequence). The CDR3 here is CASSIRGGTEAFF. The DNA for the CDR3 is TGTGCCAGTAGTATCAGGGGTGGCACTGAAGCTTTCTTT.

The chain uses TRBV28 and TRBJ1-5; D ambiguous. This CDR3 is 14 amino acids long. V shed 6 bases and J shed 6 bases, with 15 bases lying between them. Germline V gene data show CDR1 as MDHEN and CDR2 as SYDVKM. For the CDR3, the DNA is TGTGCCAGCAGATCTCCAGCCGCGGTTCAGCCCCAGCATTTT. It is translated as CASRSPAAVQPQHF.

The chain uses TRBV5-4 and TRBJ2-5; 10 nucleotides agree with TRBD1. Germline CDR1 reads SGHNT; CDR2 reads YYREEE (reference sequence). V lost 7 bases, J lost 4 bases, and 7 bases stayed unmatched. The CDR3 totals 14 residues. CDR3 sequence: CASGTGVGRETQYF. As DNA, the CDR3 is TGTGCCAGCGGGACAGGGGTTGGTCGAGAGACCCAGTACTTC.

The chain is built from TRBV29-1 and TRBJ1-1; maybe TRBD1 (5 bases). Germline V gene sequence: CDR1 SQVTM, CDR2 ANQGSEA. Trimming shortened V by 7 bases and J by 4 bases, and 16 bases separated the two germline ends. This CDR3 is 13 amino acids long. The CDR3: CSGSGGVATEAFF. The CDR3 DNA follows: TGCAGCGGTAGTGGAGGGGTGGCCACTGAAGCTTTCTTT.

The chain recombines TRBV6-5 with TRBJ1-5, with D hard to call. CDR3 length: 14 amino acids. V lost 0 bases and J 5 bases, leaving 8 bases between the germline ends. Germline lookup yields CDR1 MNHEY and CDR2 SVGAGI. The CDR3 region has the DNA TGTGCCAGCAGTTACTCCGCCGGGGATCAGCCCCAGCATTTT. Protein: CASSYSAGDQPQHF.

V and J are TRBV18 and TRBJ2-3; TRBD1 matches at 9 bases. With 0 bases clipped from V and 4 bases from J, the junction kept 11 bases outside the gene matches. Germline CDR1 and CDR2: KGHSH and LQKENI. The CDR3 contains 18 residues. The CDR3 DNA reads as TGTGCCAGCTCACCACCCACAGGGGGCGCCCCGGGATCAGATACGCAGTATTTT. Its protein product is CASSPPTGGAPGSDTQYF.

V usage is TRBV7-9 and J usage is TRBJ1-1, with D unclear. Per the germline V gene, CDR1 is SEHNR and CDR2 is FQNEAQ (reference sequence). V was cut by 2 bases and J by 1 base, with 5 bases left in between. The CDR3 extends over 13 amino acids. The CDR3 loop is CASSLRENTEAFF. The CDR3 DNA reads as TGTGCCAGCAGCTTACGGGAGAACACTGAAGCTTTCTTT. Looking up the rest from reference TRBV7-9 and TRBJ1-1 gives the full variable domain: DTGVSQNPRHKITKRGQNVTFRCDPISEHNRLYWYRQTLGQGPEFLTYFQNEAQLEKSRLLSDRFSAERPKGSFSTLEIQRTEQGDSAMYLCASSLRENTEAFFGQGTRLTVV.

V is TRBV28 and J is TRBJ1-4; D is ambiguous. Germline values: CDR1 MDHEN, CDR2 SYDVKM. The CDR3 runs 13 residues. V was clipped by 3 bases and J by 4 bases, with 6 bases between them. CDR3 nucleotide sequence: TGTGCCAGCAGTTTTACTTATAATGAAAAACTGTTTTTT. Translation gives CASSFTYNEKLFF.

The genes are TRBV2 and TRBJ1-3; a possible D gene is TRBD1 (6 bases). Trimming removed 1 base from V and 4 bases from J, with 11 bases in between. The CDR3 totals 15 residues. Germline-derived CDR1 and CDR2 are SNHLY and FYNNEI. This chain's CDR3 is CASSEVHRVGNTIYF. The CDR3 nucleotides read TGTGCCAGCAGTGAAGTGCACAGGGTGGGAAACACCATATATTTT.

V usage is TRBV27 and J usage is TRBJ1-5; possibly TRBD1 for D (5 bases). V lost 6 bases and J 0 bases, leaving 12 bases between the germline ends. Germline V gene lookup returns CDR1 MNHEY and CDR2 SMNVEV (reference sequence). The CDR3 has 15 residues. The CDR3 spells CASRRGGPSNQPQHF. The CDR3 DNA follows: TGTGCCAGCAGAAGGGGAGGACCTAGCAATCAGCCCCAGCATTTT.

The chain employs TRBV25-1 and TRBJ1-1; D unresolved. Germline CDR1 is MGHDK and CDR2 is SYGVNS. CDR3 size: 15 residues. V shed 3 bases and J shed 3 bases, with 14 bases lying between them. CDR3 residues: CASSDPSSGDTEAFF. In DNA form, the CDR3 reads TGTGCCAGCAGTGATCCTTCGAGTGGTGACACTGAAGCTTTCTTT. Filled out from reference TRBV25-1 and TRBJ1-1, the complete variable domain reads EADIYQTPRYLVIGTGKKITLECSQTMGHDKMYWYQQDPGMELHLIHYSYGVNSTEKGDLSSESTVSRIRTEHFPLTLESARPSHTSQYLCASSDPSSGDTEAFFGQGTRLTVV.

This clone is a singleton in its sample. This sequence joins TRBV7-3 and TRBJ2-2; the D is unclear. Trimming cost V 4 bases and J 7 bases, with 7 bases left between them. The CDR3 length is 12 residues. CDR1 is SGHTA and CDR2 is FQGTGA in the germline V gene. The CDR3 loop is CASSSPVGELFF. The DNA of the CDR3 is TGTGCCAGCAGCTCCCCCGTCGGGGAGCTGTTTTTT. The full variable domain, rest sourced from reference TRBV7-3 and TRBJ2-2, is GAGVSQTPSNKVTEKGKYVELRCDPISGHTALYWYRQSLGQGPEFLIYFQGTGAADDSGLPNDRFFAVRPEGSVSTLKIQRTERGDSAVYLCASSSPVGELFFGEGSRLTVL.

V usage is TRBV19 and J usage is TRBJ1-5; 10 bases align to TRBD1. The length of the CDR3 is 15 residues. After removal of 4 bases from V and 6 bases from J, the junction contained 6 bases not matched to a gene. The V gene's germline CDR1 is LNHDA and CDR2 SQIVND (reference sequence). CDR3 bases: TGTGCCAGTAGTAGACAGGGGGCGAGGGGTCAGCCCCAGCATTTT. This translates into CASSRQGARGQPQHF.

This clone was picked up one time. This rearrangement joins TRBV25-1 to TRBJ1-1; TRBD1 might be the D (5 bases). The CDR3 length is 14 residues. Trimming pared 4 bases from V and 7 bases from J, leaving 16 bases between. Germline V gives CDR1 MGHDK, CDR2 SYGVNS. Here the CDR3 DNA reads TGTGCCAGCAGTGGGGGTCGTGGCAGGGTTGAAGCTTTCTTT. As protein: CASSGGRGRVEAFF.

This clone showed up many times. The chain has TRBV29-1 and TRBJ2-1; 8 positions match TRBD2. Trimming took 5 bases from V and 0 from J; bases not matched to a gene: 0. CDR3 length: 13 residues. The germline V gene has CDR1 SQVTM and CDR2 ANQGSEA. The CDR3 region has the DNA TGCAGCGTTAGCGGGAGCTCCTACAATGAGCAGTTCTTC. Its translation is CSVSGSSYNEQFF.

The chain's CDR3 is CASSTRSGHTDTQYF. CDR3 nucleotides: TGTGCCAGCAGCACGCGGTCAGGGCACACAGATACGCAGTATTTT. This chain joins TRBV7-9 and TRBJ2-3; tentative D call: TRBD1 (5 bases). V lost 5 bases and J 2 bases, leaving 14 bases between the germline ends. From germline, CDR1 is SEHNR and CDR2 FQNEAQ (reference sequence). The CDR3 is 15 residues long.

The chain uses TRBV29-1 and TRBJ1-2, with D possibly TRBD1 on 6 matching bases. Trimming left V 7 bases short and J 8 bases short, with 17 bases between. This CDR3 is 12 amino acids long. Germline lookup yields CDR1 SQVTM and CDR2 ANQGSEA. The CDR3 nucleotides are TGCAGCGCCAGCCGGGGGGCGGAGGGCTACACCTTC. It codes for CSASRGAEGYTF. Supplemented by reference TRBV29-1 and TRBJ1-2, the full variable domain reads SAVISQKPSRDICQRGTSLTIQCQVDSQVTMMFWYRQQPGQSLTLIATANQGSEATYESGFVIDKFPISRPNLTFSTLTVSNMSPEDSSIYLCSASRGAEGYTFGSGTRLTVV.

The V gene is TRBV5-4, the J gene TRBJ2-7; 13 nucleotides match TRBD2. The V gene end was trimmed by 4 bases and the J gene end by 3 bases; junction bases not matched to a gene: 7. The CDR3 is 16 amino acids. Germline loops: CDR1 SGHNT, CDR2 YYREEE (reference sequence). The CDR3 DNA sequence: TGTGCCAGCAGCGCCAAACTAGCGGGGGGGGTCTACGAGCAGTACTTC. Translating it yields CASSAKLAGGVYEQYF.

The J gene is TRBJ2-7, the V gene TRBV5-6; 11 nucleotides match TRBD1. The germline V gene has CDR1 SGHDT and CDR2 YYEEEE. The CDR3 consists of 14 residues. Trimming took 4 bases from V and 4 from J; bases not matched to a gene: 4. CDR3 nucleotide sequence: TGTGCCAGCAGCCGAGGGACAGGGGGATACGAGCAGTACTTC. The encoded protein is CASSRGTGGYEQYF.

CDR3 bases: TGTGCCAGCAGCGTAGCACAGGGGACTGAAGCTTTCTTT. Translated, it gives CASSVAQGTEAFF. The chain recombines TRBV9 with TRBJ1-1; 7 nucleotides line up with TRBD1. Trimming cost V 0 bases and J 5 bases; bases outside gene matches: 1. The germline CDR1 and CDR2 sequences are SGDLS and YYNGEE. This CDR3 region has 13 residues.

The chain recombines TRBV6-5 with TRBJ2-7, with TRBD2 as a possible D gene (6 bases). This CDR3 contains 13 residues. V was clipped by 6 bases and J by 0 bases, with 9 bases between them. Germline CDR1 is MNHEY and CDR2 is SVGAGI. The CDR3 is CASSLGSSYEQYF. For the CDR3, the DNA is TGTGCCAGCAGCCTCGGGAGCTCCTACGAGCAGTACTTC.

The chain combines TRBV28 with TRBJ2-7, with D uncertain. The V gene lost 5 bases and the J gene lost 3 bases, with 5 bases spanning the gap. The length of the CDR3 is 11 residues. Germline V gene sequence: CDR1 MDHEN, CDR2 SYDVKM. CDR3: CASSRYYEQYF. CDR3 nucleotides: TGTGCCAGCAGTCGCTACTACGAGCAGTACTTC.

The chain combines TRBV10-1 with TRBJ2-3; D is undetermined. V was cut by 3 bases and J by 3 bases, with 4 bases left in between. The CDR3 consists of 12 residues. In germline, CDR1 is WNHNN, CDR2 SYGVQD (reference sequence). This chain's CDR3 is CASSDFTDTQYF. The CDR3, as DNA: TGCGCCAGCAGTGACTTTACAGATACGCAGTATTTT.

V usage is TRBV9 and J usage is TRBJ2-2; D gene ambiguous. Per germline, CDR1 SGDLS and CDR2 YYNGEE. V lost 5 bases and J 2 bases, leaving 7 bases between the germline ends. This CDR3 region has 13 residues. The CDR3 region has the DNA TGTGCCAGCAGTGGCTCCAACACCGGGGAGCTGTTTTTT. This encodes CASSGSNTGELFF.

CDR3 residues: CASSESGGSTEAFF. The CDR3 nucleotides are TGCGCCAGCAGTGAGTCCGGGGGGAGCACTGAAGCTTTCTTT. The rearrangement uses TRBV10-1 and TRBJ1-1; a possible D gene is TRBD1 (5 bases). Germline V gene data show CDR1 as WNHNN and CDR2 as SYGVQD (reference sequence). This CDR3 comprises 14 residues. Trimming stripped 0 bases from V and 4 bases from J, with 9 bases between.

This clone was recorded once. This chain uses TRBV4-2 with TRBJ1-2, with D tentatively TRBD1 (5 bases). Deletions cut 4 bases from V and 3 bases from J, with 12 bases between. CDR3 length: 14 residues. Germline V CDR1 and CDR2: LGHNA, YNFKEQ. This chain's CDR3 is CASSPNQGYYGYTF. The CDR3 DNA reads TGTGCCAGCAGCCCGAACCAGGGCTACTATGGCTACACCTTC.